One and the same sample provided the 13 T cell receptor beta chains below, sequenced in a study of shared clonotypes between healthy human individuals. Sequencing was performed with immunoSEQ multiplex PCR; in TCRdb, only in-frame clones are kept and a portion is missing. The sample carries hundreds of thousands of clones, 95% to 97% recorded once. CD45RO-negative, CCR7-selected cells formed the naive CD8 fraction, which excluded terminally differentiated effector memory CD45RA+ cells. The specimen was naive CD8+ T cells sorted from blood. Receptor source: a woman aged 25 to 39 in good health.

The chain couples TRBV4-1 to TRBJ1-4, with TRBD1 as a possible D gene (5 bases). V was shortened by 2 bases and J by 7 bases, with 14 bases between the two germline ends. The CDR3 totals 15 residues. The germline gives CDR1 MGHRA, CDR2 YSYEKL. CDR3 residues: CASSQLGRGGEKLFF. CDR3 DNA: TGCGCCAGCAGCCAACTTGGGCGCGGGGGTGAAAAACTGTTTTTT.

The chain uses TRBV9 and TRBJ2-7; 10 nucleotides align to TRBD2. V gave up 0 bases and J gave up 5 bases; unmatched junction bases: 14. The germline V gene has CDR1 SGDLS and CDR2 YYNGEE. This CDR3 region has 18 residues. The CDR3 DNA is TGTGCCAGCAGCGTAGTCCCTGTGAGGGCTAGCGGGAGTAACGAGCAGTACTTC. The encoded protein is CASSVVPVRASGSNEQYF.

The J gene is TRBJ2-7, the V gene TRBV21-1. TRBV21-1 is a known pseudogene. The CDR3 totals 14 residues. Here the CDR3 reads CASSKGENSYEQYF. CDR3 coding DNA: TGTGCCAGCAGCAAGGGGGAAAATTCCTACGAGCAGTACTTC.

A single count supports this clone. The DNA for the CDR3 is TGTGCCAGGGACAGGGGGTCGGGGACTGAAGCTTTCTTT. Protein: CARDRGSGTEAFF. This chain links TRBV30 with TRBJ1-1; TRBD1 matches 11 bases. The CDR3 loop spans 13 amino acids. In germline, CDR1 is GTSNPN, CDR2 SVGIG (reference sequence). With 8 bases clipped from V and 5 bases from J, the junction kept 7 bases outside the gene matches.

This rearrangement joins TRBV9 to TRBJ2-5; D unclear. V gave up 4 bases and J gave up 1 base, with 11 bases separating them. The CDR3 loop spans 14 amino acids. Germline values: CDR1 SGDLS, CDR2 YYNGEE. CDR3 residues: CASSPGFSQETQYF. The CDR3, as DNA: TGTGCCAGCAGCCCTGGTTTTTCCCAAGAGACCCAGTACTTC. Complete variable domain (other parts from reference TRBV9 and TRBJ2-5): DSGVTQTPKHLITATGQRVTLRCSPRSGDLSVYWYQQSLDQGLQFLIQYYNGEERAKGNILERFSAQQFPDLHSELNLSSLELGDSALYFCASSPGFSQETQYFGPGTRLLVL.

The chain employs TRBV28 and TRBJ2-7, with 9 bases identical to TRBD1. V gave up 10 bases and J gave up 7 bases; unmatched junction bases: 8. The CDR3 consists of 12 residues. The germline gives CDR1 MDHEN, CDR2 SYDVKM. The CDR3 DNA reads TGTGCCACCGGGACAGGGTATGTGGAGCAGTACTTC. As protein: CATGTGYVEQYF.

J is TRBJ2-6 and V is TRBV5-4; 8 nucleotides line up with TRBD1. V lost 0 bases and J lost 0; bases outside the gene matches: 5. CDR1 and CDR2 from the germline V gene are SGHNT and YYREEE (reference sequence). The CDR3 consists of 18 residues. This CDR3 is CASSLVGTGHSGANVLTF. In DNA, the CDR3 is TGTGCCAGCAGCTTGGTCGGGACAGGCCACTCTGGGGCCAACGTCCTGACTTTC.

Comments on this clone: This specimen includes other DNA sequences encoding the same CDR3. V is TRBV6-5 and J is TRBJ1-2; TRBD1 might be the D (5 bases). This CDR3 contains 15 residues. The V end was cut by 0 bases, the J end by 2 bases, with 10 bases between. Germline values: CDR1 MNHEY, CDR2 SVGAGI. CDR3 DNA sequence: TGTGCCAGCAGTTACTCGGGGGGATCCAACTATGGCTACACCTTC. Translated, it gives CASSYSGGSNYGYTF.

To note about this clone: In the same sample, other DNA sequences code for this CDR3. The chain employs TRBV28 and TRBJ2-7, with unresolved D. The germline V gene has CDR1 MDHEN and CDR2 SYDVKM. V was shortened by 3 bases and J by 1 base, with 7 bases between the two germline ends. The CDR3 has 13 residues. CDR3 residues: CASSLSDSYEQYF. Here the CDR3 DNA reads TGTGCCAGCAGTTTGAGCGATTCCTACGAGCAGTACTTC.

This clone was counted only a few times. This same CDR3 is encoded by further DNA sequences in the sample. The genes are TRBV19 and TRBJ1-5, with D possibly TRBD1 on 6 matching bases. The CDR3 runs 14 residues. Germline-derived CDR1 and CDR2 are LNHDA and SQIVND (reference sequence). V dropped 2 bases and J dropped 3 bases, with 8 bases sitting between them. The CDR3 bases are TGTGCCAGTAGTATAAGGGACAACAATCAGCCCCAGCATTTT. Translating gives CASSIRDNNQPQHF.

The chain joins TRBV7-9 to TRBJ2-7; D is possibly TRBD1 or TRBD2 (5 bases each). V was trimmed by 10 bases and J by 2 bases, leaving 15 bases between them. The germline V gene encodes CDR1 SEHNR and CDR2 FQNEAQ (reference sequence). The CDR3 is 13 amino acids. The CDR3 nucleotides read TGTGCCACCACTCCCGGGGCCCCCTACGAGCAGTACTTC. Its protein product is CATTPGAPYEQYF.

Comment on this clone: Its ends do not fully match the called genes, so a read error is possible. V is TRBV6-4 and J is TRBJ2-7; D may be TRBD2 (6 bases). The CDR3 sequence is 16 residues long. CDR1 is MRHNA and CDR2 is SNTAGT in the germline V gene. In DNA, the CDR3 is TGTGCCAGCAGTGACTTTGGGACTCCCCGCTCCCACGAGCAGTACTTC. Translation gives CASSDFGTPRSHEQYF.

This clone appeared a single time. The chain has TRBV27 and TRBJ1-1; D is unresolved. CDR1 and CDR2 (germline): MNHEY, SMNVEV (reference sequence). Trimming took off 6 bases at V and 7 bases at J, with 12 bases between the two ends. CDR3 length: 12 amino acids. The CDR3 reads CASSDTSDEAFF. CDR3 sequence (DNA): TGTGCCAGCAGCGACACAAGTGATGAAGCTTTCTTT.